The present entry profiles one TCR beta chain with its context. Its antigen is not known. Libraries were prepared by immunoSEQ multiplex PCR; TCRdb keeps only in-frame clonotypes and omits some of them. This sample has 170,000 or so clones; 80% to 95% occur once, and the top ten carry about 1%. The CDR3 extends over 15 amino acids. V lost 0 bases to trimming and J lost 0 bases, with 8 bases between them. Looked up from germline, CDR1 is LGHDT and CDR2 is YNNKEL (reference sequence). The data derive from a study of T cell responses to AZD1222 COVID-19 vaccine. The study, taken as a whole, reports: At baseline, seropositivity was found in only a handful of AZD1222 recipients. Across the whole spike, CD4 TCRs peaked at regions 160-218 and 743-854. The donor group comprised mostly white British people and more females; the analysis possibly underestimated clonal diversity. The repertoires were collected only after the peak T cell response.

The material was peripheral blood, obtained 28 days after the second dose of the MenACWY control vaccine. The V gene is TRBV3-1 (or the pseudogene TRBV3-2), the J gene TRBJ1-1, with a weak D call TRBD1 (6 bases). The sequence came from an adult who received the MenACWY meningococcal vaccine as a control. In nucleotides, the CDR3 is TGTGCCAGCAGCCAAGAAACAGGGATGAACACTGAAGCTTTCTTT. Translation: CASSQETGMNTEAFF.